The present T cell receptor beta chain was sequenced within a study of blood T cell repertoires in COVID-19. Study summary: Samples came from the United States, Italy and Spain, spanning acute and convalescent COVID-19. Sample material is recorded as cDNA or gDNA derived from T cells, B-cell-depleted T cells, or PBMCs.

CDR1 and CDR2 from the germline V gene are SEHNR and FQNEAQ (reference sequence). This CDR3 spans 15 amino acids. V lost 0 bases and J lost 6; bases outside the gene matches: 2. Per the original methods: Amplifying reference gene primers gave estimates of nucleated cell counts. Using immunoSEQ multiplex PCR, the repertoire was profiled, and TCRdb retains in-frame clones only, with some absent. From that table come the V and J calls and clone size; the DNA was used to work out D and trimming. The table records roughly 62,000 clones, 78% of them present only once. Sample: peripheral blood. This sequence was found in a human donor in a cohort sampled during active COVID-19. V gene TRBV7-9 combines with J gene TRBJ2-4, with 10 bases aligning to TRBD2. CDR3 protein: CASSLALAGVNIQYF. The CDR3 bases are TGTGCCAGCAGCTTAGCGCTAGCGGGGGTAAACATTCAGTACTTC. Using reference TRBV7-9 and TRBJ2-4 for the parts outside the CDR3, the full variable domain is DTGVSQNPRHKITKRGQNVTFRCDPISEHNRLYWYRQTLGQGPEFLTYFQNEAQLEKSRLLSDRFSAERPKGSFSTLEIQRTEQGDSAMYLCASSLALAGVNIQYFGAGTRLSVL.